Included here is one T cell receptor (beta chain) sequence, with context. The identical CDR3 is also encoded by other nucleotide sequences in the sample. This sample was included in a study of shared clonotypes between healthy human individuals. CDR1 is LNHDA and CDR2 is SQIVND in the germline V gene (reference sequence). J gave up 1 base and V 5 bases, and 7 bases lay outside the gene matches. The CDR3 is made up of 15 amino acids. Each unsorted PBMC replicate got 300 ng genomic DNA, tens of thousands of genomes. The data were produced by immunoSEQ multiplex PCR, yet TCRdb's version contains in-frame clones alone and is incomplete. The sample consists of hundreds of thousands of clones, about 85% of them appearing once.

The source of this sequence is a middle-aged woman in good health. Some clones in this sample may be carry-over from other donors' samples. Sequenced sample: PBMCs. The gene calls are TRBV19 and TRBJ2-7, with 8 bases aligning to TRBD2. The CDR3 here is CASSLAGGPSYEQYF. The CDR3 coding sequence is TGTGCCAGTAGTCTAGCGGGCGGCCCTTCCTACGAGCAGTACTTC.